The table lists the clone carrying this TCR beta chain with a few counts. This entry comes from a study of blood T cell repertoires in COVID-19. Study summary: Researchers got acute and convalescent COVID-19 samples from the United States, Italy and Spain. The analysed material was cDNA or gDNA that came from T cells, B-cell-depleted T cells, or PBMCs.

This CDR3 is built from 14 residues. Trimming took off 3 bases at V and 4 bases at J, with 11 bases between the two ends. CDR1 and CDR2 from the germline V gene are SGDLS and YYNGEE. Study processing details: Quantification of nucleated cells was approximated via reference gene primer amplification. Assay used: immunoSEQ multiplex PCR; TCRdb lists only in-frame clones, some missing. That table gives V, J and clone size, and the DNA gave D and trimming. Among more than 200,000 clones listed, 65% to 85% were seen once. The receptor was derived from a woman aged 80 or older with acute or convalescent COVID-19. What was sequenced was peripheral blood. The chain couples TRBV9 to TRBJ1-3; D gene unclear. This chain's CDR3 is CASSARDTGNTIYF. In nucleotides, the CDR3 is TGTGCCAGCAGCGCCCGAGATACGGGAAACACCATATATTTT.